Below, 5 T cell receptor beta chains from the same sample are listed, as sequenced in a study of blood T cells in healthy people across ages. A J-beta primer mix and a sample-barcoded 5' primer were used in a second PCR of roughly 7 to 12 cycles. TCRdb used MiXCR to reprocess the 5' RACE reads, holding one entry per CDR3 protein. The table shows about 1 million distinct CDR3 sequences, with approximately 26% occurring only once. The data also belong to a second study, concerning T cells of mothers and their children.

Sequencing was carried out using blood. The receptors come from a girl aged 2-10 years in good health.

This clonotype occurred a few times. The chain employs TRBV5-1 and TRBJ2-5, with 15 bases lining up with TRBD2. CDR1 SGHRS and CDR2 YFSETQ come from the germline V gene. The junction had 8 bases not matched to a gene; V was cut back by 2 bases and J by 3 bases. The CDR3 extends over 18 amino acids. The CDR3 here is CASSFGLAGGPTEETQYF. In DNA form, the CDR3 reads TGCGCCAGCAGCTTCGGACTAGCGGGAGGGCCCACCGAAGAGACCCAGTACTTC.

This clonotype was detected only a few times. The gene calls are TRBV4-1 and TRBJ2-1, with 9 bases lining up with TRBD2. This CDR3 is built from 16 residues. J lost 10 bases, V lost 1 base, and 11 bases had no gene match. CDR1 MGHRA and CDR2 YSYEKL come from the germline V gene. CDR3 sequence: CASSQALAGTGGEQFF. In DNA, the CDR3 is TGCGCCAGCAGCCAAGCTCTAGCGGGAACTGGCGGAGAGCAGTTCTTC.

This clonotype has just a few counts. The gene calls are TRBV4-1 and TRBJ2-5; D is unresolved. TRBJ2-7 explains the end of the DNA better; the J call may be wrong. The germline CDR1 and CDR2 sequences are MGHRA and YSYEKL. The CDR3 is 13 amino acids. This CDR3 reads CASSGPSAYEQYF. The DNA for the CDR3 is TGCGCCAGCAGCGGGCCCAGTGCATACGAGCAGTACTTC.

The chain carries TRBV6-1 and TRBJ1-5; D perhaps matches TRBD1 (6 bases). Deletions cut 2 bases from V and 9 bases from J, with 20 bases between. The CDR3 extends over 16 amino acids. Germline V gene sequence: CDR1 MNHNS, CDR2 SASEGT. The chain's CDR3 is CASSESYGGGQRPQHF. The CDR3 bases are TGTGCCAGCAGTGAATCTTATGGCGGGGGCCAAAGGCCCCAGCATTTT.

The V and J genes are TRBV27 and TRBJ2-5, with 14 bases identical to TRBD2. V shed 3 bases, J shed 11 bases, and the junction held 8 bases outside the gene matches. The CDR3 has 15 residues. Germline assignment: CDR1 MNHEY and CDR2 SMNVEV (reference sequence). Here the CDR3 DNA reads TGTGCCAGCAGTTTGGCGGGACTAGCGGGAGTGGAGCAGTACTTC. Amino acid sequence: CASSLAGLAGVEQYF.